The entry below gives a single TCR beta chain sequence along with its context. The data are from a study of blood T cell repertoires in COVID-19. V trimming: 5 bases; J trimming: 5 bases; junction bases outside the gene matches: 5. Germline V gene lookup returns CDR1 MNHNY and CDR2 SVGAGI (reference sequence). This CDR3 comprises 14 residues. Assay: immunoSEQ multiplex PCR; the TCRdb copy retains only in-frame clones and omits some. The table shows 150,000 to 200,000 clones, with 88% occurring only once. The gene calls are TRBV6-6 and TRBJ1-2; 10 bases are shared with TRBD1. Sequencing was carried out using peripheral blood. This sequence originates from a human donor in a cohort sampled during active COVID-19. CDR3 nucleotides: TGTGCCAGCAGTACCCGGGGACAGGGGTATGGCTACACCTTC. This sequence encodes CASSTRGQGYGYTF.